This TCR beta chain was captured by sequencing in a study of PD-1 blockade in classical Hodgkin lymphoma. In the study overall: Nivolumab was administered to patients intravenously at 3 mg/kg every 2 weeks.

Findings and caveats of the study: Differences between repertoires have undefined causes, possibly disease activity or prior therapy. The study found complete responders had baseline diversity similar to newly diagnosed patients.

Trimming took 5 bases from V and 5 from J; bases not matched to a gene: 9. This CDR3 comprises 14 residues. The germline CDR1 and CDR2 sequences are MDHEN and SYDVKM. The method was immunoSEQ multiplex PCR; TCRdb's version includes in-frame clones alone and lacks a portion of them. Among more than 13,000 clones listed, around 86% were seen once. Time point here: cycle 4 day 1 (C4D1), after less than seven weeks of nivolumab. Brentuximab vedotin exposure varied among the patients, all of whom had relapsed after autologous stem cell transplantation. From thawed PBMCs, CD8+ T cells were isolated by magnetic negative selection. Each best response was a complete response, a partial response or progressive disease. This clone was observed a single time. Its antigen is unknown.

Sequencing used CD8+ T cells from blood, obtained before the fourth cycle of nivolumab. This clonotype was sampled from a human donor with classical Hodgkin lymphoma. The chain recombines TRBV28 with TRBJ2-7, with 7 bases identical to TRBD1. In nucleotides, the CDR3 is TGTGCCAGCAGTCCCCGACAGGGTAGGAACGAGCAGTACTTC. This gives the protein CASSPRQGRNEQYF. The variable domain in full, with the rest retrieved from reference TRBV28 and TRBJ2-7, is DVKVTQSSRYLVKRTGEKVFLECVQDMDHENMFWYRQDPGLGLRLIYFSYDVKMKEKGDIPEGYSVSREKKERFSLILESASTNQTSMYLCASSPRQGRNEQYFGPGTRLTVT.